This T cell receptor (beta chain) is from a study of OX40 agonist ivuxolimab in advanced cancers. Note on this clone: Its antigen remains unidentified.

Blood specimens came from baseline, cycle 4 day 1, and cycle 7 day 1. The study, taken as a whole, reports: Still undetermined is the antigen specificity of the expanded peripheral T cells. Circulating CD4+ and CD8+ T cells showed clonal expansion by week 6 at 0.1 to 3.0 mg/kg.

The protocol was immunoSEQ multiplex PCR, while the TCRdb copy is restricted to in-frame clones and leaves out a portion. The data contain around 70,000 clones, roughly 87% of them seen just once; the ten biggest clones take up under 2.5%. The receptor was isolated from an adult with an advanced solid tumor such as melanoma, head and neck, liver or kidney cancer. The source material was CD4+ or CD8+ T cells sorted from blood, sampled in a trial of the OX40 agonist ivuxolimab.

CDR3 sequence: CASSSRGGNQPQHF. The CDR3 bases are TGTGCCAGCAGCTCGAGGGGAGGCAATCAGCCCCAGCATTTT. The chain combines TRBV11-3 with TRBJ1-5, with TRBD1 as a possible D gene (5 bases). Germline-derived CDR1 and CDR2 are SGHNT and YENEEA. The CDR3 totals 14 residues. The V end was cut by 4 bases, the J end by 2 bases, with 9 bases between.